The 26 T cell receptor beta chains reported below all come from one sample, sequenced in a study of T cell changes during pregnancy in multiple sclerosis. TCRdb's copy holds only in-frame clones and misses some; the assay was immunoSEQ multiplex PCR. The sample lists some 80,000 clones; about 89% were seen once. Sample: peripheral blood, taken in the first trimester of pregnancy. The source of these receptors is a female donor in good health, enrolled as a control in a pregnancy study.

V usage is TRBV6-5 and J usage is TRBJ1-2; the D gene is possibly TRBD1 (5 bases). The CDR3 has 15 residues. The germline V gene encodes CDR1 MNHEY and CDR2 SVGAGI. The V gene lost 2 bases and the J gene lost 8 bases, with 18 bases spanning the gap. The CDR3 nucleotides are TGTGCCAGCAGTTACACATCTTGGGCAGGGAAGGGCTACACCTTC. This gives the protein CASSYTSWAGKGYTF.

V and J are TRBV7-2 and TRBJ1-5, with 8 bases that match TRBD1. V gave up 4 bases and J gave up 7 bases; unmatched junction bases: 6. The CDR3 covers 14 residues. Germline lookup yields CDR1 SGHTA and CDR2 FQGNSA. CDR3 DNA: TGTGCCAGCAGCTCACAGGGGGGTGGCCAGCCCCAGCATTTT. Translation: CASSSQGGGQPQHF.

V gene TRBV9 combines with J gene TRBJ2-5; 7 nucleotides match TRBD2. Germline CDR1 and CDR2: SGDLS and YYNGEE. This CDR3 contains 14 residues. V was pared by 2 bases and J by 4 bases, with 5 bases of the junction left unmatched. CDR3 DNA sequence: TGTGCCAGCAGCGTGGGGGGGGGTACAGAGACCCAGTACTTC. Translated, it gives CASSVGGGTETQYF.

V gene TRBV7-9 combines with J gene TRBJ2-7, with 8 bases that match TRBD1. Germline values: CDR1 SEHNR, CDR2 FQNEAQ (reference sequence). J lost 5 bases, V lost 3 bases, and 12 bases had no gene match. The CDR3 extends over 16 amino acids. DNA for the CDR3: TGTGCCAGCAGCTTCGGTGACAGGGGTCTCCTAGACGAGCAGTACTTC. Amino acid sequence: CASSFGDRGLLDEQYF.

The rearrangement links TRBV6-6 to TRBJ1-6; 8 positions match TRBD1. The CDR3 has 14 residues. The V and J ends lost 6 bases and 7 bases, in that order; junction bases with no gene match: 5. Germline V CDR1 and CDR2: MNHNY, SVGAGI (reference sequence). CDR3 protein: CASSWGQENSPLHF. The DNA for the CDR3 is TGTGCCAGCAGCTGGGGACAGGAGAATTCACCCCTCCACTTT.

The gene calls are TRBV12-5 and TRBJ1-1, with 11 bases identical to TRBD1. Germline V gene sequence: CDR1 LGHNT, CDR2 FRNRAP. V shed 6 bases, J shed 4 bases, and the junction held 7 bases outside the gene matches. CDR3 length: 15 amino acids. CDR3 loop: CASGRDRGYGTEAFF. The CDR3 coding sequence is TGTGCTAGTGGGAGGGACAGGGGGTACGGCACTGAAGCTTTCTTT.

The V and J genes are TRBV6-6 and TRBJ1-5; maybe TRBD1 (6 bases). This CDR3 is 15 amino acids long. The germline CDR1 and CDR2 sequences are MNHNY and SVGAGI (reference sequence). The V end lost 0 bases, the J end lost 4 bases, and 10 bases lay between the germline ends. CDR3 region: CASSYSGHLNQPQHF. For the CDR3, the DNA is TGTGCCAGCAGTTACTCGGGACACCTAAATCAGCCCCAGCATTTT.

J is TRBJ1-1 and V is TRBV19, with 9 bases lining up with TRBD1. Germline lookup yields CDR1 LNHDA and CDR2 SQIVND (reference sequence). This CDR3 comprises 16 residues. Losses at the gene ends were 7 bases for V and 2 bases for J; bases not matched to a gene: 11. Here the CDR3 DNA reads TGTGCCAGTACCCAGGGACAGGGTAGGAGAAACACTGAAGCTTTCTTT. This gives the protein CASTQGQGRRNTEAFF.

The chain recombines TRBV5-1 with TRBJ1-2; 8 bases are a match to TRBD1. Per germline, CDR1 SGHRS and CDR2 YFSETQ. The length of the CDR3 is 15 residues. After removal of 2 bases from V and 4 bases from J, the junction contained 7 bases not matched to a gene. The DNA for the CDR3 is TGCGCCAGCAGCTTAGACAGGGACAGGAGCTATGGCTACACCTTC. Translating gives CASSLDRDRSYGYTF.

The chain links TRBV5-1 to TRBJ2-1, with D hard to call. V lost 4 bases to trimming and J lost 2 bases, with 10 bases between them. The CDR3 is made up of 14 amino acids. CDR1 is SGHRS and CDR2 is YFSETQ in the germline V gene. Here the CDR3 DNA reads TGCGCCAGCAGCCCAGGCGAGACCTACAATGAGCAGTTCTTC. Translating gives CASSPGETYNEQFF. Variable domain in full (rest from reference TRBV5-1 and TRBJ2-1): KAGVTQTPRYLIKTRGQQVTLSCSPISGHRSVSWYQQTPGQGLQFLFEYFSETQRNKGNFPGRFSGRQFSNSRSEMNVSTLELGDSALYLCASSPGETYNEQFFGPGTRLTVL.

The chain combines TRBV12-5 with TRBJ1-1; possibly TRBD1 for D (5 bases). V shed 3 bases and J shed 0 bases, with 11 bases lying between them. The CDR3 spans 15 residues. Germline V gives CDR1 LGHNT, CDR2 FRNRAP. CDR3 loop: CASGFGSGMNTEAFF. CDR3 coding DNA: TGTGCTAGTGGTTTCGGCTCAGGGATGAACACTGAAGCTTTCTTT.

This chain joins TRBV27 and TRBJ2-7; TRBD2 is a possible D gene (6 bases). CDR1 and CDR2 from the germline V gene are MNHEY and SMNVEV (reference sequence). The CDR3 contains 14 residues. V lost 5 bases and J lost 2, with 13 bases in between. CDR3: CASSGGTLTYEQYF. CDR3 DNA: TGTGCCAGCAGTGGCGGGACCCTAACCTACGAGCAGTACTTC.

The V and J genes are TRBV5-1 and TRBJ1-1; the D gene is possibly TRBD1 (5 bases). Germline CDR1 is SGHRS and CDR2 is YFSETQ. The CDR3 totals 13 residues. V was clipped by 2 bases and J by 8 bases, with 13 bases between them. The CDR3, as DNA: TGCGCCAGCAGCTTAGTATCGCAGGGCGAAGCTTTCTTT. This codes for CASSLVSQGEAFF.

The chain has TRBV19 and TRBJ2-7; D uncertain. The germline V gene has CDR1 LNHDA and CDR2 SQIVND (reference sequence). V gave up 2 bases and J gave up 3 bases, with 5 bases separating them. This CDR3 has 12 residues. CDR3 nucleotides: TGTGCCAGTAGTATAAACGGCTACGAGCAGTACTTC. This codes for CASSINGYEQYF.

This sequence joins TRBV5-6 and TRBJ1-5; 8 nucleotides agree with TRBD1. V gave up 1 base and J gave up 6 bases; unmatched junction bases: 9. The CDR3 length is 16 residues. CDR1 and CDR2 (germline): SGHDT, YYEEEE. In nucleotides, the CDR3 is TGTGCCAGCAGCTTGTTGAAACAGGGGGAGGCTCAGCCCCAGCATTTT. This sequence encodes CASSLLKQGEAQPQHF.

The chain uses TRBV18 and TRBJ2-7; the match to TRBD1 covers 10 bases. Germline V gene lookup returns CDR1 KGHSH and CDR2 LQKENI. The V gene end was trimmed by 3 bases and the J gene end by 3 bases; junction bases not matched to a gene: 5. The CDR3 is 15 amino acids. The CDR3 here is CASSPGQGIVYEQYF. The CDR3 region has the DNA TGTGCCAGCTCACCGGGACAGGGGATCGTCTACGAGCAGTACTTC.

This chain uses TRBV6-5 with TRBJ2-7, with 12 bases matching TRBD1. From germline, CDR1 is MNHEY and CDR2 SVGAGI. J gave up 6 bases and V 0 bases, and 3 bases lay outside the gene matches. The CDR3 extends over 15 amino acids. Here the CDR3 reads CASSYSWDRGREQYF. In DNA, the CDR3 is TGTGCCAGCAGTTACTCCTGGGACAGGGGGCGCGAGCAGTACTTC.

The rearrangement joins TRBV27 to TRBJ2-3; 9 positions match TRBD1. The trim removed 6 bases at V and 7 bases at J, leaving 14 bases unmatched. Germline CDR1 MNHEY, CDR2 SMNVEV (reference sequence). This CDR3 contains 16 residues. The CDR3 bases are TGTGCCAGCAGCCCTCTGAGGGGACAGGGCGCAAATACGCAGTATTTT. This sequence encodes CASSPLRGQGANTQYF.

This clone was seen a single time. The chain employs TRBV7-2 and TRBJ1-1; D unclear. CDR1 and CDR2 (germline): SGHTA, FQGNSA. V lost 1 base to trimming and J lost 2 bases, with 11 bases between them. The CDR3 has 15 residues. CDR3: CASSLVPVFNTEAFF. The CDR3 DNA reads as TGTGCCAGCAGCTTAGTCCCGGTATTCAACACTGAAGCTTTCTTT.

The chain links TRBV6-5 to TRBJ2-3; D is possibly TRBD2 (6 bases). V shed 5 bases and J shed 6 bases, with 12 bases lying between them. Germline V gives CDR1 MNHEY, CDR2 SVGAGI. This CDR3 contains 13 residues. The CDR3 DNA reads as TGTGCCAGCAGTCAAGGGACTCCGGATACGCAGTATTTT. This sequence encodes CASSQGTPDTQYF.

This rearrangement joins TRBV15 to TRBJ1-4; D unclear. With 0 bases removed from V and 0 bases from J, the gap between germline ends came to 5 bases. The CDR3 has 15 residues. Germline V gene data show CDR1 as LNHNV and CDR2 as YYDKDF (reference sequence). DNA of the CDR3: TGTGCCACCAGCAGAGATCCAGCAACTAATGAAAAACTGTTTTTT. Its translation is CATSRDPATNEKLFF.

The CDR3 region is CASSTRQGYAEKLFF. The CDR3 DNA reads TGTGCCAGTAGTACCCGACAGGGGTACGCAGAAAAACTGTTTTTT. The chain couples TRBV19 to TRBJ1-4, with 8 bases that match TRBD1. After removal of 4 bases from V and 8 bases from J, the junction contained 9 bases not matched to a gene. CDR3 size: 15 residues. Germline assignment: CDR1 LNHDA and CDR2 SQIVND (reference sequence).

The chain recombines TRBV5-1 with TRBJ2-7, with TRBD1 as a possible D gene (5 bases). Germline assignment: CDR1 SGHRS and CDR2 YFSETQ. The CDR3 loop spans 16 amino acids. V was shortened by 0 bases and J by 3 bases, with 16 bases between the two germline ends. CDR3 DNA: TGCGCCAGCAGCTTGGTTCCGGCAGGGCCTCTCTACGAGCAGTACTTC. Its translation is CASSLVPAGPLYEQYF.

The chain employs TRBV29-1 and TRBJ2-7; the match to TRBD2 covers 11 bases. V lost 1 base, J lost 3 bases, and 8 bases stayed unmatched. Germline values: CDR1 SQVTM, CDR2 ANQGSEA. This CDR3 spans 16 amino acids. The CDR3 is CSVEVAGLAVNYEQYF. The DNA for the CDR3 is TGCAGCGTTGAAGTCGCGGGACTAGCGGTAAACTACGAGCAGTACTTC.

This clone is a singleton in its sample. This rearrangement joins TRBV6-5 to TRBJ2-7; no clear D gene. The CDR3 runs 14 residues. Germline CDR1 reads MNHEY; CDR2 reads SVGAGI. V lost 0 bases, J lost 0 bases, and 6 bases lay in between. The CDR3 spells CASSYSEASYEQYF. The CDR3 DNA follows: TGTGCCAGCAGTTACTCCGAGGCCTCCTACGAGCAGTACTTC.

This sequence joins TRBV6-5 and TRBJ1-1; a weak D match, TRBD1 (5 bases). The CDR3 has 14 residues. V gave up 2 bases and J gave up 4 bases, with 11 bases separating them. Looked up from germline, CDR1 is MNHEY and CDR2 is SVGAGI. The CDR3 DNA sequence: TGTGCCAGCAGTTACGGGGGGTTTCGCACTGAAGCTTTCTTT. Amino acid sequence: CASSYGGFRTEAFF.